This entry lists 4 T cell receptor beta chains sequenced from one sample in a study of spatial heterogeneity in lung cancer. Using its own MiXCR run on the 5' RACE reads, TCRdb lists one record per CDR3 protein. The sample yields roughly 930 distinct CDR3 sequences, approximately 69% seen once. The study, taken as a whole, reports: One measure, the expanded intratumoral alpha and beta TCR count, tracked tumor mutation counts.

No antigen is known for these receptors. Documented time point: sample taken at primary tumor resection. Sequenced material: lung tumor tissue, taken at surgery. The receptor set was obtained from a male donor with early-stage non-small cell lung cancer.

The chain is built from TRBV6-6 and TRBJ2-5; D gene ambiguous. The CDR3 has 12 residues. V lost 5 bases and J 5 bases, leaving 9 bases between the germline ends. Germline lookup yields CDR1 MNHNY and CDR2 SVGAGI (reference sequence). The CDR3 DNA follows: TGTGCCAGCAGTCCAGGAAAGGAGACCCAGTACTTC. Translation gives CASSPGKETQYF.

V and J are TRBV3-1 and TRBJ2-1; 10 bases are a match to TRBD2. The CDR3 totals 15 residues. Trimming at V came to 3 bases and at J to 2 bases, leaving 1 base not matched to a gene. CDR1 and CDR2 (germline): LGHDT, YNNKEL (reference sequence). Here the CDR3 reads CASSHTSGAYNEQFF. DNA for the CDR3: TGTGCCAGCAGCCACACTAGCGGGGCCTACAATGAGCAGTTCTTC.

The chain is built from TRBV4-3 and TRBJ1-1; D not resolved. The CDR3 is 12 amino acids. CDR1 and CDR2 from the germline V gene are LGHNA and YSLEER. V gave up 3 bases and J gave up 1 base, with 3 bases separating them. Written as DNA, the CDR3 is TGCGCCAGCAGCCATGAGAACACTGAAGCTTTCTTT. This encodes CASSHENTEAFF.

The chain is built from TRBV19 and TRBJ1-5; no clear D. The CDR3 covers 13 residues. V lost 5 bases and J 9 bases, leaving 14 bases between the germline ends. The germline CDR1 and CDR2 sequences are LNHDA and SQIVND (reference sequence). The CDR3 DNA follows: TGTGCCAGTAGTGTTTCTGAAAAGGGGCCCCAGCATTTT. The encoded protein is CASSVSEKGPQHF. The whole variable domain, filled in from reference TRBV19 and TRBJ1-5, reads DGGITQSPKYLFRKEGQNVTLSCEQNLNHDAMYWYRQDPGQGLRLIYYSQIVNDFQKGDIAEGYSVSREKKESFPLTVTSAQKNPTAFYLCASSVSEKGPQHFGDGTRLSIL.